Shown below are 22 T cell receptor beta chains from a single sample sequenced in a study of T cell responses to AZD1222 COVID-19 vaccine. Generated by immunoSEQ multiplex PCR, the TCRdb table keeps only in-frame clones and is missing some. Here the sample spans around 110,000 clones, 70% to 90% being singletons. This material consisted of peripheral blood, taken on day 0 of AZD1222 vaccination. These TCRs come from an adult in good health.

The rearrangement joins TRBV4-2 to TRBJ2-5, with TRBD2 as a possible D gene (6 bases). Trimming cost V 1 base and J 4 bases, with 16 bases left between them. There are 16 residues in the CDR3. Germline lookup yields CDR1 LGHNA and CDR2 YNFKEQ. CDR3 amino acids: CASSQGVGGIRETQYF. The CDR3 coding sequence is TGTGCCAGCAGCCAAGGGGTGGGAGGCATAAGAGAGACCCAGTACTTC.

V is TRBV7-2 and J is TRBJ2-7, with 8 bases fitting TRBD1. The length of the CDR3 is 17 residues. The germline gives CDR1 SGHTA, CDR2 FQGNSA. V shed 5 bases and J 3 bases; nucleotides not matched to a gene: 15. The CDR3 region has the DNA TGTGCCAGCAGCGAAAGACCCCCTCAGGGGGCGGGCTACGAGCAGTACTTC. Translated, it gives CASSERPPQGAGYEQYF.

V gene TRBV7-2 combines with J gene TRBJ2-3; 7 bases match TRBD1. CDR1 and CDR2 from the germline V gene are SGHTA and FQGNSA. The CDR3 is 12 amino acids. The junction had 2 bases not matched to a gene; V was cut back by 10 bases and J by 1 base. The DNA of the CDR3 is TGTGCCACCGGGACAGGCACAGATACGCAGTATTTT. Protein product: CATGTGTDTQYF.

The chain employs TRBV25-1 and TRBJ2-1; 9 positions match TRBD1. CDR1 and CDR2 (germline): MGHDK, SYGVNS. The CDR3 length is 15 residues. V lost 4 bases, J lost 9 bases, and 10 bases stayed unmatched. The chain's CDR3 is CASSASGTGWGEQFF. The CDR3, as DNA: TGTGCCAGCAGTGCTTCCGGGACAGGGTGGGGTGAGCAGTTCTTC.

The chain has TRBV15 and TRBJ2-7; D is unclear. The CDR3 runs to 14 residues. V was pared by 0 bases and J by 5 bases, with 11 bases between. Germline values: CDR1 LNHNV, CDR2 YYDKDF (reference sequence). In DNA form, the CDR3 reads TGTGCCACCAGCAGAGATGTGAAGAGGAACGAGCAGTACTTC. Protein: CATSRDVKRNEQYF.

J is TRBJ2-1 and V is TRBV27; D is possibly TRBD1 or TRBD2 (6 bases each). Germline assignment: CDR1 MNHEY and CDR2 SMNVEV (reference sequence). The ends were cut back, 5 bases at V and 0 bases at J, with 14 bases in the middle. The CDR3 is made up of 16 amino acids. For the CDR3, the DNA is TGTGCCAGCAGTCGACCGGGGGCCTCCTCCTACAATGAGCAGTTCTTC. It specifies CASSRPGASSYNEQFF.

The CDR3 DNA reads TGTGCCTGGAGTGCACAGGGGTTTGAAAAACTGTTTTTT. This sequence encodes CAWSAQGFEKLFF. The chain uses TRBV30 and TRBJ1-4; 7 bases map to TRBD1. Germline V gives CDR1 GTSNPN, CDR2 SVGIG (reference sequence). The V and J ends lost 1 base and 7 bases, in that order; junction bases with no gene match: 3. The CDR3 consists of 13 residues.

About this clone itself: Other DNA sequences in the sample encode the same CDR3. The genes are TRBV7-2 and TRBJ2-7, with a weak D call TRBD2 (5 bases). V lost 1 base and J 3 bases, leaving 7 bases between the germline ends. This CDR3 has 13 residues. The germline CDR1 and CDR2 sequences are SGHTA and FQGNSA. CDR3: CASSLGGNYEQYF. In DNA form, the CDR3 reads TGTGCCAGCAGCTTAGGAGGGAACTACGAGCAGTACTTC.

This CDR3 reads CASSPFGRQPQHF. The DNA for the CDR3 is TGTGCCAGCAGTCCATTCGGCAGACAGCCCCAGCATTTT. The chain joins TRBV12-3 or TRBV12-4 to TRBJ1-5, with no clear D. The CDR3 covers 13 residues. V was clipped by 5 bases and J by 7 bases, with 12 bases between them.

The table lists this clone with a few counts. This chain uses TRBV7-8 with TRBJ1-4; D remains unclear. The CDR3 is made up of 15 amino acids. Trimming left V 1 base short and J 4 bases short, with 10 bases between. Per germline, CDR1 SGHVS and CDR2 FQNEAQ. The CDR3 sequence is CASSLETWDNEKLFF. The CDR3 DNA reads TGTGCCAGCAGCTTAGAGACTTGGGATAATGAAAAACTGTTTTTT.

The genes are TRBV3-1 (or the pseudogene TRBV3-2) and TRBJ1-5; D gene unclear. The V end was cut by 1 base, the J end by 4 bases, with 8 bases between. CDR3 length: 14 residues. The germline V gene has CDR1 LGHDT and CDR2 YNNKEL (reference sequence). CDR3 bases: TGTGCCAGCAGCCAAGGGCAGAGAAATCAGCCCCAGCATTTT. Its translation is CASSQGQRNQPQHF.

For the CDR3, the DNA is TGTGCCAGCAGTGATGCGGGGTACGGAACTAAGCAGTACTTC. It translates to CASSDAGYGTKQYF. The rearrangement joins TRBV6-4 to TRBJ2-7, with a tentative D call TRBD2 (6 bases). CDR3 length: 14 amino acids. The germline V and J ends were trimmed by 3 bases and 8 bases, with 17 bases remaining between them. Germline assignment: CDR1 MRHNA and CDR2 SNTAGT.

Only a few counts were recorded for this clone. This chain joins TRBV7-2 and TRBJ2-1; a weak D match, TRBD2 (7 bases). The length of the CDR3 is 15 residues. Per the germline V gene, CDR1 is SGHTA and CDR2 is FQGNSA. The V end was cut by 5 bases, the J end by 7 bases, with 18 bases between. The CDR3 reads CASSGMVGGLNEQFF. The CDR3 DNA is TGTGCCAGCAGCGGGATGGTGGGGGGGCTAAATGAGCAGTTCTTC.

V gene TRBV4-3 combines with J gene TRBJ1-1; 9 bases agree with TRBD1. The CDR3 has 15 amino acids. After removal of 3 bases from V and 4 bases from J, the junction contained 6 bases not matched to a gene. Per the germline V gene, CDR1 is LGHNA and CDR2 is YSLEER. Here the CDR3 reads CASSHLKTGGTEAFF. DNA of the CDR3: TGCGCCAGCAGCCACCTCAAGACAGGGGGCACTGAAGCTTTCTTT.

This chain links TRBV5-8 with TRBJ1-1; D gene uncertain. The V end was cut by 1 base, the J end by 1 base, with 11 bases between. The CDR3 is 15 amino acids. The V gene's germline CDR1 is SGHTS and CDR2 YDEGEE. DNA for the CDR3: TGTGCCAGCAGCTTGTACTACAGTTCGAACACTGAAGCTTTCTTT. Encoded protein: CASSLYYSSNTEAFF.

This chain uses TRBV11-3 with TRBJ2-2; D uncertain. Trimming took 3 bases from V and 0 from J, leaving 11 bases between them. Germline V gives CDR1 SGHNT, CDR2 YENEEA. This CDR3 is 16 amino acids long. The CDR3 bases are TGTGCCAGCAGCTTGGGAAAGGCGTCGAACACCGGGGAGCTGTTTTTT. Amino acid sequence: CASSLGKASNTGELFF.

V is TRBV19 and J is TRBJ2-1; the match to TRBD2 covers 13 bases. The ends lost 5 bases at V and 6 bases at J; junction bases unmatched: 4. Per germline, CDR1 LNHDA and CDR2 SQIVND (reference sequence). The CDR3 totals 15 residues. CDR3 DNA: TGTGCCAGTAGTCAACTAGCGGGGGGGCTCAATGAGCAGTTCTTC. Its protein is CASSQLAGGLNEQFF.

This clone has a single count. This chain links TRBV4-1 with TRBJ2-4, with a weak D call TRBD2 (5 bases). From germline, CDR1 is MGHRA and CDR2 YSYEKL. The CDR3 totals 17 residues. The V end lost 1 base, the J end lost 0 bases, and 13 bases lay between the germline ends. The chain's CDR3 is CASSQAPSSLAKNIQYF. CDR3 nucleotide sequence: TGCGCCAGCAGCCAAGCGCCTAGCTCCTTAGCCAAAAACATTCAGTACTTC.

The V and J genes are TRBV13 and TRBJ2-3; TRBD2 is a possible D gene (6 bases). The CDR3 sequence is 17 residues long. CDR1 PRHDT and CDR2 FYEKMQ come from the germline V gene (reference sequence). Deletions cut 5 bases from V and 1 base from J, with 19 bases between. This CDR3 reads CASSLLGLSSGTDTQYF. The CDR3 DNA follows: TGTGCCAGCAGCCTATTGGGACTGTCCTCGGGCACAGATACGCAGTATTTT.

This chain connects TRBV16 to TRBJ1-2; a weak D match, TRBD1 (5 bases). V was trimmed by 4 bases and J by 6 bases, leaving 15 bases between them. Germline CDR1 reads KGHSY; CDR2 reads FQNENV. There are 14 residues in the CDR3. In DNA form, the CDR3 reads TGTGCCAGCAGCCCCCTTTCAGGGAGAAATGGCTACACCTTC. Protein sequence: CASSPLSGRNGYTF.

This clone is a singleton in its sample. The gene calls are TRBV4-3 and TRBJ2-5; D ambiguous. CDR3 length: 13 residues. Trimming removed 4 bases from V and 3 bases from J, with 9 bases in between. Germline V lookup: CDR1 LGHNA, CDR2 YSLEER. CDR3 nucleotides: TGCGCCAGCAGCCGCCAAGGAGAAGAGACCCAGTACTTC. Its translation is CASSRQGEETQYF.

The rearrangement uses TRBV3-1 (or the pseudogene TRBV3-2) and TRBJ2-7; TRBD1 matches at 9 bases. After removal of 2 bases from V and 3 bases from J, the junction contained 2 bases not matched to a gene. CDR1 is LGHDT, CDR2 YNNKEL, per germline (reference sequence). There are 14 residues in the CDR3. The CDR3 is CASSQRDRDYEQYF. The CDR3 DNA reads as TGTGCCAGCAGCCAACGGGACAGGGACTACGAGCAGTACTTC.